The next 15 T cell receptor beta chains were all read from a single sample in a study of identical twins. TCRdb reanalysed the 5' RACE reads using MiXCR and keeps one entry per CDR3 protein. The sample shows some 630,000 distinct CDR3 sequences, 7.1% of them seen only once. The same data also went into a second study, on yellow fever vaccine responses in identical twins.

Material: PBMCs. Every receptor here comes from a young woman in good health.

Ten or more counts support this clonotype. The CDR3 coding sequence is TGCAGTGCTGGGGGTGGAGAGACCCAGTACTTC. As protein: CSAGGGETQYF. V usage is TRBV20-1 and J usage is TRBJ2-5; D is tentatively TRBD1 or TRBD2 (5 bases each). The CDR3 has 11 residues. Trimming removed 5 bases at V and 4 bases at J, with 8 bases between. Germline lookup yields CDR1 DFQATT and CDR2 SNEGSKA (reference sequence).

In its sample, this clonotype was seen a few times. The rearrangement links TRBV7-9 to TRBJ2-5; perhaps TRBD1 as D (6 bases). There are 14 residues in the CDR3. Deletions cut 7 bases from V and 5 bases from J, with 17 bases between. CDR1 is SEHNR and CDR2 is FQNEAQ in the germline V gene (reference sequence). The CDR3 DNA sequence: TGTGCCAGCATCGGATACACAGGGTTGGAGACCCAGTACTTC. As protein: CASIGYTGLETQYF.

The sample holds many counts of this clonotype. The CDR3 DNA follows: TGTGCCAGCAGCCGACGGACAGGTTTTGAAGCTTTCTTT. Translated, it gives CASSRRTGFEAFF. The chain links TRBV6-1 to TRBJ1-1; 7 bases map to TRBD1. The CDR3 sequence is 13 residues long. After removal of 6 bases from V and 7 bases from J, the junction contained 8 bases not matched to a gene. The V gene's germline CDR1 is MNHNS and CDR2 SASEGT.

This CDR3 reads CSTDRGQETQYF. For the CDR3, the DNA is TGCAGCACCGACAGGGGCCAAGAGACCCAGTACTTC. J is TRBJ2-5 and V is TRBV20-1, with 8 nucleotides matching TRBD1. The germline V gene has CDR1 DFQATT and CDR2 SNEGSKA (reference sequence). This CDR3 has 12 amino acids.

This clonotype has a handful of counts. The chain joins TRBV6-5 to TRBJ1-5, with D tentatively TRBD1 (5 bases). V lost 0 bases to trimming and J lost 3 bases, with 9 bases between them. CDR1 is MNHEY, CDR2 SVGAGI, per germline. The length of the CDR3 is 15 residues. CDR3 amino acids: CASSYSGGNNQPQHF. CDR3 in DNA: TGTGCCAGCAGTTACTCGGGGGGAAACAATCAGCCCCAGCATTTT.

This clonotype showed up just a few times. J is TRBJ2-7 and V is TRBV6-1; D is uncertain. The CDR3 is 16 residues long. V lost 9 bases to trimming and J lost 0 bases, with 21 bases between them. Germline loops: CDR1 MNHNS, CDR2 SASEGT. As DNA, the CDR3 is TGTGCCAGTAGTCCCCTTTTTTCCTACAGCTCCTACGAGCAGTACTTC. This gives the protein CASSPLFSYSSYEQYF.

This clonotype showed up just a few times. The chain combines TRBV7-9 with TRBJ2-1, with a tentative D call TRBD2 (5 bases). Germline V gene data show CDR1 as SEHNR and CDR2 as FQNEAQ (reference sequence). The length of the CDR3 is 15 residues. V lost 4 bases and J 0 bases, leaving 10 bases between the germline ends. Here the CDR3 reads CASSSDLSSYNEQFF. CDR3 nucleotide sequence: TGTGCCAGCAGCTCGGACTTGAGCTCCTACAATGAGCAGTTCTTC.

This chain joins TRBV5-6 and TRBJ2-1; D gene ambiguous. The length of the CDR3 is 14 residues. Trimming removed 3 bases from V and 2 bases from J, with 9 bases in between. CDR1 and CDR2 (germline): SGHDT, YYEEEE. The CDR3 DNA is TGTGCCAGCAGCTCGACTTTGGCCTACAATGAGCAGTTCTTC. Its translation is CASSSTLAYNEQFF.

In its sample, this clonotype was seen many times. The chain joins TRBV11-2 to TRBJ2-5; D ambiguous. The V gene's germline CDR1 is SGHAT and CDR2 FQNNGV. This CDR3 contains 12 residues. The V and J ends lost 5 bases and 5 bases respectively, with 9 bases between them. CDR3 residues: CASSPQKETQYF. Written as DNA, the CDR3 is TGTGCCAGCAGCCCTCAAAAGGAGACCCAGTACTTC.

The chain is built from TRBV12-3 or TRBV12-4 and TRBJ1-4, with D perhaps matching TRBD1 (5 bases). The length of the CDR3 is 14 residues. V lost 3 bases, J lost 3 bases, and 8 bases lay in between. CDR3: CASSFQGANEKLFF. The CDR3 DNA is TGTGCCAGCAGTTTTCAGGGAGCTAATGAAAAACTGTTTTTT.

This clonotype has just a few counts. V gene TRBV5-1 combines with J gene TRBJ1-2; D possibly corresponds to TRBD1 (6 bases). Germline assignment: CDR1 SGHRS and CDR2 YFSETQ. This CDR3 region has 19 residues. Trimming cost V 0 bases and J 0 bases, with 21 bases left between them. CDR3 in amino acids: CASSLEVYTWGRPNYGYTF. The CDR3 DNA sequence: TGCGCCAGCAGCTTGGAGGTTTATACTTGGGGGCGGCCTAACTATGGCTACACCTTC.

This clonotype has a count of ten or more. The gene calls are TRBV7-9 and TRBJ2-3; TRBD2 matches at 10 bases. The CDR3 runs to 17 residues. Trimming took 6 bases from V and 0 from J; bases not matched to a gene: 9. CDR1 is SEHNR and CDR2 is FQNEAQ in the germline V gene (reference sequence). CDR3: CASRPNSGGHSTDTQYF. Here the CDR3 DNA reads TGTGCCAGCAGACCTAATAGCGGGGGGCATAGCACAGATACGCAGTATTTT.

This clonotype was counted at least ten times. The V call is TRBV7-9, the J call TRBJ1-2; D perhaps matches TRBD1 (6 bases). The CDR3 contains 14 residues. Trimming removed 5 bases at V and 8 bases at J, with 18 bases between. In germline, CDR1 is SEHNR, CDR2 FQNEAQ (reference sequence). The DNA for the CDR3 is TGTGCCAGCAGCCCCGGGACACTGCTTGGGGGCTACACCTTC. Translation gives CASSPGTLLGGYTF.

This clonotype was counted at least ten times. V and J are TRBV29-1 and TRBJ1-2, with D perhaps matching TRBD1 (5 bases). Germline values: CDR1 SQVTM, CDR2 ANQGSEA. V was shortened by 6 bases and J by 1 base, with 12 bases between the two germline ends. The CDR3 totals 13 residues. In nucleotides, the CDR3 is TGCAGCGTCTGGGGCAGGGATAACTATGGCTACACCTTC. This sequence encodes CSVWGRDNYGYTF. The full variable domain, completed using reference TRBV29-1 and TRBJ1-2, is SAVISQKPSRDICQRGTSLTIQCQVDSQVTMMFWYRQQPGQSLTLIATANQGSEATYESGFVIDKFPISRPNLTFSTLTVSNMSPEDSSIYLCSVWGRDNYGYTFGSGTRLTVV.

In this sample, this clonotype turned up a few times. The V call is TRBV10-3, the J call TRBJ2-3, with D perhaps matching TRBD1 (5 bases). The length of the CDR3 is 15 residues. V was cut by 0 bases and J by 2 bases, with 9 bases left in between. The germline gives CDR1 ENHRY, CDR2 SYGVKD. The chain's CDR3 is CAISESPGHTDTQYF. DNA for the CDR3: TGTGCCATCAGTGAGTCGCCAGGGCACACAGATACGCAGTATTTT.